This is a list of T cell receptor beta chains from one sample in a study of post-analysis software for immune sequencing data. TCRdb itself ran the PCR reads through MiXCR, one entry per CDR3 protein. The profile covers fewer than 850,000 distinct CDR3 sequences, with just under 30% appearing a single time and 0.56% taken by the ten largest. Sequencing was done on a sample of blood. The receptors were gathered from a girl aged 5-17 years with multiple sclerosis. Both conserved end residues are part of each CDR3. The order of the fields is J gene, clone size, V gene, D gene, CDR3 length, CDR3 protein, CDR3 DNA. The D gene is left open where the match is weak. Clone size is stated in some rows and not others, as once, few, many or a class when expanded.

>TRBJ1-1|few|TRBV5-5|-|18
CASSPTAFGGRRNTEAFF
TGTGCCAGCAGCCCGACGGCGTTTGGGGGCCGGAGAAACACTGAAGCTTTCTTT
>TRBJ1-5|few|TRBV7-8|-|15
CASSLVEGAGQPQHF
TGTGCCAGCAGCTTAGTGGAGGGCGCGGGGCAGCCCCAGCATTTT
>TRBJ2-7|few|TRBV7-9|TRBD1|16
CASSPSGGTGFYEQYF
TGTGCCAGCAGCCCCTCAGGCGGGACAGGATTCTACGAGCAGTACTTC
>TRBJ2-2|-|TRBV6-5|TRBD2|16
CASSYSSGGNTGELFF
TGTGCCAGCAGTTACTCGAGCGGGGGTAACACCGGGGAGCTGTTTTTT
>TRBJ1-6|-|TRBV7-9|TRBD1|15
CASSSGGTENSPLHF
TGTGCCAGCAGCTCGGGGGGGACAGAAAATTCACCCCTCCACTTT
>TRBJ2-7|-|TRBV5-4|-|13
CASSDGLGNEQYF
TGTGCCAGCAGCGATGGGCTCGGCAACGAGCAGTACTTC
>TRBJ2-1|-|TRBV11-2|TRBD2|15
CASSLSRGAGNEQFF
TGTGCCAGCAGCTTATCGCGGGGGGCCGGCAATGAGCAGTTCTTC
>TRBJ2-1|once|TRBV28|-|12
CASSNPLNEQFF
TGTGCCAGCAGCAATCCACTGAATGAGCAGTTCTTC
>TRBJ2-1|few|TRBV12-3/TRBV12-4|-|13
CASSLLVPNEQFF
TGTGCCAGCAGCCTACTAGTTCCCAATGAGCAGTTCTTC
>TRBJ2-1|few|TRBV7-7|TRBD1|15
CASNAGTEAWNEQFF
TGTGCCAGCAACGCCGGGACAGAGGCATGGAATGAGCAGTTCTTC
>TRBJ2-1|few|TRBV6-5|-|16
CASSYRRQAPYNEQFF
TGTGCCAGCAGTTACCGACGACAGGCCCCTTACAATGAGCAGTTCTTC
>TRBJ2-1|-|TRBV7-7|-|12
CASSLDVGEQFF
TGTGCCAGCAGCTTGGATGTAGGGGAGCAGTTCTTC
>TRBJ1-1|-|TRBV12-3/TRBV12-4|TRBD1|14
CASSHGTVNTEAFF
TGTGCCAGCAGCCACGGGACAGTGAACACTGAAGCTTTCTTT
>TRBJ2-1|few|TRBV12-3/TRBV12-4|-|15
CASSFSAGFYNEQFF
TGTGCCAGCAGTTTCAGCGCGGGGTTTTACAATGAGCAGTTCTTC
>TRBJ1-5|-|TRBV15|-|13
CATSKGSGQPQHF
TGTGCCACCAGCAAAGGGTCGGGTCAGCCCCAGCATTTT
>TRBJ1-5|-|TRBV10-3|TRBD1|18
CAISESRQGGYSNQPQHF
TGTGCCATCAGTGAGTCGAGACAGGGGGGTTATAGCAATCAGCCCCAGCATTTT
>TRBJ2-2|once|TRBV10-3|-|14
CASGGTGNTGELFF
TGTGCCTCCGGGGGGACAGGGAACACCGGGGAGCTGTTTTTT
>TRBJ1-1|-|TRBV12-3/TRBV12-4|-|12
CASSSNRELAFF
TGTGCCAGCAGTTCGAACAGAGAATTGGCTTTCTTT
>TRBJ2-3|-|TRBV7-2|-|16
CASSFSPDERTDTQYF
TGTGCCAGCAGCTTTAGTCCTGACGAACGCACAGATACGCAGTATTTT
>TRBJ2-1|few|TRBV5-1|-|14
CASSLGDRSNEQFF
TGCGCCAGCAGCTTGGGGGACCGCAGCAATGAGCAGTTCTTC